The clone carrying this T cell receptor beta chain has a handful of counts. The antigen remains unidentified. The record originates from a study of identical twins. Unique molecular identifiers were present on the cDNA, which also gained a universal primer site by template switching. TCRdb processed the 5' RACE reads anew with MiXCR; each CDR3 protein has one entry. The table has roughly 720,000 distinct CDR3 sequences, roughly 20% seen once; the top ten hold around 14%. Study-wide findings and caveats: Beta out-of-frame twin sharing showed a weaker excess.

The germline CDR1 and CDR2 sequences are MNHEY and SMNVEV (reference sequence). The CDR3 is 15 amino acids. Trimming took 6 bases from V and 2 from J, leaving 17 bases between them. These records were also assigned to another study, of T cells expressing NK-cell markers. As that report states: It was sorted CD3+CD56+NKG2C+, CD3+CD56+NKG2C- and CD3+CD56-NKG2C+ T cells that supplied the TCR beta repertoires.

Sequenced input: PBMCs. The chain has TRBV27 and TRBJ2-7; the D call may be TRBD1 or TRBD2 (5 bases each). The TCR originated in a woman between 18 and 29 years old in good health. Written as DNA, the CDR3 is TGTGCCAGCAGAGCCTGGGACCTACCAACCTACGAGCAGTACTTC. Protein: CASRAWDLPTYEQYF.